This is a list of T cell receptor beta chains from one sample in a study of shared clonotypes between healthy human individuals. Clones were sequenced by immunoSEQ multiplex PCR, and TCRdb holds only the in-frame ones, with some missing. The table records about 990,000 clones, roughly 74% of them present only once. Material: memory CD4+ T cells from PBMCs. These receptor sequences come from a man younger than 35 in good health. Some clones in this sample may be carry-over from other donors' samples. The CDR3 runs from the conserved cysteine through the conserved F or W.

CASSDSSGQPQHF	TRBV6-4	TRBJ1-5
CASRPTVWVNYGYTF	TRBV4-1	TRBJ1-2
CASSPVDRDGYTF	TRBV18	TRBJ1-2
CASIPEKYYGYTF	TRBV2	TRBJ1-2
CASRQPGQGAEKLFF	TRBV19	TRBJ1-4
CSVEDRRYNSPLHF	TRBV29-1	TRBJ1-6
CSASRADTQYF	TRBV20-1	TRBJ2-3
CASSSDGPVTLRGYTF	TRBV5-4	TRBJ1-2
CASSELGREVTEAFF	TRBV5-6	TRBJ1-1
CALRRPGGSYNEQFF	TRBV28	TRBJ2-1
CASSEAGEGGDGYTF	TRBV6-1	TRBJ1-2
CASSVASGYNEQFF	TRBV9	TRBJ2-1